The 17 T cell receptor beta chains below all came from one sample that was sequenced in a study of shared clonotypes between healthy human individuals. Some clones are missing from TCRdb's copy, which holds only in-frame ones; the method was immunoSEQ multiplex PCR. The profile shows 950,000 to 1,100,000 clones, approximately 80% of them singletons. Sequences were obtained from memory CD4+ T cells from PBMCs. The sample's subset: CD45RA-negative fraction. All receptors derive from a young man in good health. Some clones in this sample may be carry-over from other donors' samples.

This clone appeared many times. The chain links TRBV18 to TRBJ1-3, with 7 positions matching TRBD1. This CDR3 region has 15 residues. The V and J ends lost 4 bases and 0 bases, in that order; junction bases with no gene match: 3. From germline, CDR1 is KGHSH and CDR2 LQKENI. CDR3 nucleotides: TGTGCCAGCTCACAGGGACAGCCCTCTGGAAACACCATATATTTT. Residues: CASSQGQPSGNTIYF.

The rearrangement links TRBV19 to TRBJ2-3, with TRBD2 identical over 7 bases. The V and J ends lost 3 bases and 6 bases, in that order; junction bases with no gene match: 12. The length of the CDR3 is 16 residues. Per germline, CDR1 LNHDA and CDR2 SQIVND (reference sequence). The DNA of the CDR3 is TGTGCCAGTAGTATCGTGGCTAGCGGAATTCAGGATACGCAGTATTTT. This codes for CASSIVASGIQDTQYF.

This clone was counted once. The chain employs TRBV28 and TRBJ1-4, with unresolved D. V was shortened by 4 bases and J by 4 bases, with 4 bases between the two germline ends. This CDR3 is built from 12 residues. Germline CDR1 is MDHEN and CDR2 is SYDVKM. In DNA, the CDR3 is TGTGCCAGCAGTTATATTAATGAAAAACTGTTTTTT. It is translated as CASSYINEKLFF.

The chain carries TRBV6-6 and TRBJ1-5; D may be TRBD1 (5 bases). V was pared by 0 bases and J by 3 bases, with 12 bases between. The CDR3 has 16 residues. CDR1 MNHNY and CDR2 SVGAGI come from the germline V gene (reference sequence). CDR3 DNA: TGTGCCAGCAGTTACTCTGGAAATGGGGCCAATCAGCCCCAGCATTTT. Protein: CASSYSGNGANQPQHF.

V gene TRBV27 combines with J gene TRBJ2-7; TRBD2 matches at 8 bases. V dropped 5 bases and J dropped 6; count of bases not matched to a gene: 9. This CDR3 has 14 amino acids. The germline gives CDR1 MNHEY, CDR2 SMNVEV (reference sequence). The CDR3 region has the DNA TGTGCCAGCAGTCGGGGGGGACCTTTCTCCGAGCAGTACTTC. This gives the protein CASSRGGPFSEQYF.

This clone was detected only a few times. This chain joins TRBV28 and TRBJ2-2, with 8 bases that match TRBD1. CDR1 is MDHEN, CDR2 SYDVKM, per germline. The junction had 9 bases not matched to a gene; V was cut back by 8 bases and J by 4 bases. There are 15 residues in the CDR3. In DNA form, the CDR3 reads TGTGCCAGCTTAGACAGGGGTGTGGGCACCGGGGAGCTGTTTTTT. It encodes CASLDRGVGTGELFF.

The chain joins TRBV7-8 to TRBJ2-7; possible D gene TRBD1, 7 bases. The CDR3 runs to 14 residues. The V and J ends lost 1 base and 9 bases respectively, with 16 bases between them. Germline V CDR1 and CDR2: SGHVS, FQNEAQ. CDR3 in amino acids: CASSLVTWQGGQYF. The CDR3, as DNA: TGTGCCAGCAGCTTAGTAACGTGGCAGGGGGGGCAGTACTTC.

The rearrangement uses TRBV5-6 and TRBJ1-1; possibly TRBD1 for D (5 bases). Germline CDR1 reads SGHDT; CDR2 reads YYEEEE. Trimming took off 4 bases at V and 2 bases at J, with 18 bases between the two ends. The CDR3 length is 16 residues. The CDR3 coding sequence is TGTGCCAGCAGCCCAGGCTGGGACCGATTTAACACTGAAGCTTTCTTT. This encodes CASSPGWDRFNTEAFF.

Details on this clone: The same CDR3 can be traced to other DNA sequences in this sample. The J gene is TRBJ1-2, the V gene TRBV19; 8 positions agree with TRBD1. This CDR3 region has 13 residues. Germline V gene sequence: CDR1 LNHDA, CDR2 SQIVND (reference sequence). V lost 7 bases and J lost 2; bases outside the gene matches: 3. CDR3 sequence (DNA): TGTGCCAGTACCCGGACAGGGAACTATGGCTACACCTTC. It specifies CASTRTGNYGYTF.

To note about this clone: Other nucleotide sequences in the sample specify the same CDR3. The CDR3 nucleotides are TGTGCCTGGAACTTTCTCCGGGACAGGGGGCGCCGAGGCTACACCTTC. Translated: CAWNFLRDRGRRGYTF. This chain uses TRBV30 with TRBJ1-2; 12 bases map to TRBD1. The CDR3 covers 16 residues. CDR1 and CDR2 (germline): GTSNPN, SVGIG (reference sequence). V lost 4 bases and J lost 8; bases outside the gene matches: 14. The complete variable domain, with remaining parts taken from reference TRBV30 and TRBJ1-2, reads SQTIHQWPATLVQPVGSPLSLECTVEGTSNPNLYWYRQAAGRGLQLLFYSVGIGQISSEVPQNLSASRPQDRQFILSSKKLLLSDSGFYLCAWNFLRDRGRRGYTFGSGTRLTVV.

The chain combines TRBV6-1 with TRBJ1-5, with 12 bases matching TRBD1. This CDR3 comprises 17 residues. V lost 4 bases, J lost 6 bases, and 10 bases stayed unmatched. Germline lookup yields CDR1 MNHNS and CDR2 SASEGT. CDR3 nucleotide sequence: TGTGCCAGCAGTGGGGGGACAGGGGGCGCGTGGAGTCAGCCCCAGCATTTT. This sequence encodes CASSGGTGGAWSQPQHF.

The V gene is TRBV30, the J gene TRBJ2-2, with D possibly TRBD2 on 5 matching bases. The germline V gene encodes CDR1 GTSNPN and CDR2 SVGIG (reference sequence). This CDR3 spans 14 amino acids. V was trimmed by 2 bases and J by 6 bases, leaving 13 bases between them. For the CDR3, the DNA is TGTGCCTGGAGTCTTGGCAGGACTCCCGGGGAGCTGTTTTTT. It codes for CAWSLGRTPGELFF. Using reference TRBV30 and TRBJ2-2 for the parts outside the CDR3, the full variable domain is SQTIHQWPATLVQPVGSPLSLECTVEGTSNPNLYWYRQAAGRGLQLLFYSVGIGQISSEVPQNLSASRPQDRQFILSSKKLLLSDSGFYLCAWSLGRTPGELFFGEGSRLTVL.

The CDR3 protein is CASSLETQDRGGYTF. For the CDR3, the DNA is TGTGCCAGCAGCTTAGAAACCCAGGACCGGGGTGGCTACACCTTC. V and J are TRBV7-9 and TRBJ1-2; no reliable D call. The CDR3 is 15 residues long. V was clipped by 1 base and J by 7 bases, with 16 bases between them. Germline lookup yields CDR1 SEHNR and CDR2 FQNEAQ (reference sequence). Supplemented by reference TRBV7-9 and TRBJ1-2, the full variable domain reads DTGVSQNPRHKITKRGQNVTFRCDPISEHNRLYWYRQTLGQGPEFLTYFQNEAQLEKSRLLSDRFSAERPKGSFSTLEIQRTEQGDSAMYLCASSLETQDRGGYTFGSGTRLTVV.

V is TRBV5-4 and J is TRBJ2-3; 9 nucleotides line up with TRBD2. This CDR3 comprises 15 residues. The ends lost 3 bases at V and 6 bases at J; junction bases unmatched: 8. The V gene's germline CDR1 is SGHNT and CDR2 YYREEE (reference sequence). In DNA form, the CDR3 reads TGTGCCAGCAGCTCGAGGACTAGCGTGGGGGATACGCAGTATTTT. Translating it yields CASSSRTSVGDTQYF.

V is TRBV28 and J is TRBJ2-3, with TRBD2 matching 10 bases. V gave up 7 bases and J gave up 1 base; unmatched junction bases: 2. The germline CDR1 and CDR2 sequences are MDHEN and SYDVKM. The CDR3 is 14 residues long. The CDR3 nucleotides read TGTGCCAGCAAGAGCGGGGGGGGCACAGATACGCAGTATTTT. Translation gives CASKSGGGTDTQYF.

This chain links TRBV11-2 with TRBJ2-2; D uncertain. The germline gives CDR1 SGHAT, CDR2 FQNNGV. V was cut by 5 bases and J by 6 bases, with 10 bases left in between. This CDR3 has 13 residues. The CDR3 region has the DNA TGTGCCAGCAGCACTCGGAGCGCCGGGGAGCTGTTTTTT. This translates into CASSTRSAGELFF.

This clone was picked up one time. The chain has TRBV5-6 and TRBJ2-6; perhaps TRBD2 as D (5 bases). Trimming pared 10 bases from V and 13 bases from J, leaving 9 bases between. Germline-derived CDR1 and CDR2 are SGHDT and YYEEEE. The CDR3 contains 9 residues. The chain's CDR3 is CAPGGVLTF. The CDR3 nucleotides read TGTGCCCCCGGCGGGGTCCTGACTTTC.